The sequence of this T cell receptor (beta chain) was determined in a study of blood T cell repertoires in COVID-19. Comment on this clone: The same CDR3 arises from other DNA sequences in this sample as well.

This CDR3 spans 14 amino acids. Germline CDR1 and CDR2: SGDLS and YYNGEE. Trimming took 0 bases from V and 3 from J, leaving 10 bases between them. Clones were sequenced by immunoSEQ multiplex PCR, and TCRdb holds only the in-frame ones, with some missing. Here the sample spans 60,000 or so clones, approximately 80% being singletons. The gene calls are TRBV9 and TRBJ2-7, with a possible D match to TRBD1 (5 bases). The sequencing input was peripheral blood. The receptor was derived from a young man with COVID-19, enrolled during active disease. The CDR3 protein is CASSVGQGGYEQYF. In DNA, the CDR3 is TGTGCCAGCAGCGTAGGGCAGGGTGGCTACGAGCAGTACTTC.